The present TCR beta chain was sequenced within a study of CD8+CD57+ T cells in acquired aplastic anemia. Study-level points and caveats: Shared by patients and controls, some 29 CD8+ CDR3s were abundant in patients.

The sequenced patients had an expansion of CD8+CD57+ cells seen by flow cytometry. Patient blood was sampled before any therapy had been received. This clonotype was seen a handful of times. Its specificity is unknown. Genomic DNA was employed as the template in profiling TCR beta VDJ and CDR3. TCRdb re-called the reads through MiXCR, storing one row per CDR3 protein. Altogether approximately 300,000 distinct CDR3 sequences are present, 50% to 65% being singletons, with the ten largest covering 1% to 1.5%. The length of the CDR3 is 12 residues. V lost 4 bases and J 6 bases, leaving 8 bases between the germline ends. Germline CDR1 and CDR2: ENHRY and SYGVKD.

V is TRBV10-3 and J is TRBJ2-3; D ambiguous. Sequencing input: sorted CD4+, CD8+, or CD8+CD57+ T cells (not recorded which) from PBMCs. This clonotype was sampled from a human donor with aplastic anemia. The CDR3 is CAISVNGDTQYF. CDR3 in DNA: TGTGCCATCAGTGTTAATGGGGATACGCAGTATTTT.